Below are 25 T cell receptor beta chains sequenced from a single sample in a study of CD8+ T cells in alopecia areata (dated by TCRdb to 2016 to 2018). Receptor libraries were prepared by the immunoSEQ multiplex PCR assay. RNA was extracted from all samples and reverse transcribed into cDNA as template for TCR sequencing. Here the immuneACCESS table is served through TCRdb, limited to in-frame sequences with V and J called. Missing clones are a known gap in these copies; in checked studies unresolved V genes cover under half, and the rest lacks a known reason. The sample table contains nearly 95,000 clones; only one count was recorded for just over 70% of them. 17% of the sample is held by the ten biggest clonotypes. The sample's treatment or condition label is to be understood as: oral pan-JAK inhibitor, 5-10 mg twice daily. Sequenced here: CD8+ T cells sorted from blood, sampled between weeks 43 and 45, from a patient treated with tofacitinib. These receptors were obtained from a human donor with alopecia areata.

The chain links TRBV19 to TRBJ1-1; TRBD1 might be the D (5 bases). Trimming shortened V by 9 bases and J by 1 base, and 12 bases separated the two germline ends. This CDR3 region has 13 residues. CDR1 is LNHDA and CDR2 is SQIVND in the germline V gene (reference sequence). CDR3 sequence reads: CASGTATNTEAFF. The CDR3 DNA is TGTGCCAGCGGGACCGCTACGAACACTGAAGCTTTCTTT.

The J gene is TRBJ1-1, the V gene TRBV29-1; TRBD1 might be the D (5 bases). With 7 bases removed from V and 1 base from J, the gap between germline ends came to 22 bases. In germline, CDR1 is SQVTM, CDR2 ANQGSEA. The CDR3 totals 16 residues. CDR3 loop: CSASGNPLMGNTEAFF. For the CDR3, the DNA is TGCAGCGCATCAGGGAACCCTTTAATGGGGAACACTGAAGCTTTCTTT.

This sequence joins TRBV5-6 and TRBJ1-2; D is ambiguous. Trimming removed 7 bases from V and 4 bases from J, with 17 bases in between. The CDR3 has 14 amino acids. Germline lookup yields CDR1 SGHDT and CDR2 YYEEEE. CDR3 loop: CASRLGSDSYGYTF. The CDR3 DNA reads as TGTGCCAGCCGATTGGGTAGTGACTCCTATGGCTACACCTTC.

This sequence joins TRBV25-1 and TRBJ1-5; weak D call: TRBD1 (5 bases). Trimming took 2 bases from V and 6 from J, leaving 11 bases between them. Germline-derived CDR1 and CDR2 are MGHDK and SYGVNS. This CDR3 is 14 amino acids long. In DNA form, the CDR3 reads TGTGCCAGCAGTGAAGGGCAGGGTGGTCAGCCCCAGCATTTT. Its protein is CASSEGQGGQPQHF.

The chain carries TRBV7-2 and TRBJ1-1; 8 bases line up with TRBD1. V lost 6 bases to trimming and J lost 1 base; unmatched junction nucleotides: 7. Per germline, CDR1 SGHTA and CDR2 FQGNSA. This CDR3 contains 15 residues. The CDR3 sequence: CASRQPGGENTEAFF. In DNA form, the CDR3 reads TGTGCCAGCAGGCAACCAGGGGGCGAGAACACTGAAGCTTTCTTT.

The DNA for the CDR3 is TGTGCCAGCAGTTATGGTAACCTGCCCCAGCATTTT. It yields the protein CASSYGNLPQHF. This rearrangement joins TRBV6-9 to TRBJ1-5; no reliable D call. The CDR3 is made up of 12 amino acids. Germline CDR1 and CDR2: MNHGY and SVAAGI. The V end was cut by 2 bases, the J end by 9 bases, with 8 bases between.

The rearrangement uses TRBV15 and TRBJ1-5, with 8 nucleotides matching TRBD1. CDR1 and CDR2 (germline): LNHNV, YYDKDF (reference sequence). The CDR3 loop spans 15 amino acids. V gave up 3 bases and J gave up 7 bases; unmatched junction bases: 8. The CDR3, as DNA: TGTGCCACCAGCAGGGACAGGACAGGGTTCCAGCCCCAGCATTTT. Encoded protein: CATSRDRTGFQPQHF. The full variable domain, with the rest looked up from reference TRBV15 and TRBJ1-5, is DAMVIQNPRYQVTQFGKPVTLSCSQTLNHNVMYWYQQKSSQAPKLLFHYYDKDFNNEADTPDNFQSRRPNTSFCFLDIRSPGLGDTAMYLCATSRDRTGFQPQHFGDGTRLSIL.

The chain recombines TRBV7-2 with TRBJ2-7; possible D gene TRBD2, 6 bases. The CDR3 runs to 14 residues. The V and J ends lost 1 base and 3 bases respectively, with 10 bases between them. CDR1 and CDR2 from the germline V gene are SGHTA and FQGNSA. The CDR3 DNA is TGTGCCAGCAGCTTAGAACTAGCTTACTACGAGCAGTACTTC. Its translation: CASSLELAYYEQYF.

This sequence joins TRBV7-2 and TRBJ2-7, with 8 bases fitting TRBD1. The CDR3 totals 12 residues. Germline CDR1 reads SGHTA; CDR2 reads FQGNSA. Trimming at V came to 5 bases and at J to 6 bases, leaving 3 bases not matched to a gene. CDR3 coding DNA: TGTGCCAGCAGCCCGGACAGGGCCGAGCAGTACTTC. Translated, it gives CASSPDRAEQYF. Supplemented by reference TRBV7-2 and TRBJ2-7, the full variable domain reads GAGVSQSPSNKVTEKGKDVELRCDPISGHTALYWYRQSLGQGLEFLIYFQGNSAPDKSGLPSDRFSAERTGGSVSTLTIQRTQQEDSAVYLCASSPDRAEQYFGPGTRLTVT.

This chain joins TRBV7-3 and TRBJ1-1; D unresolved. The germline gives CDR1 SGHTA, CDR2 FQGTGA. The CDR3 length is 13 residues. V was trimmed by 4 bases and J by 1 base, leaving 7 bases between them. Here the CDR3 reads CASSYTENTEAFF. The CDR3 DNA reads TGTGCCAGCAGCTATACAGAGAACACTGAAGCTTTCTTT.

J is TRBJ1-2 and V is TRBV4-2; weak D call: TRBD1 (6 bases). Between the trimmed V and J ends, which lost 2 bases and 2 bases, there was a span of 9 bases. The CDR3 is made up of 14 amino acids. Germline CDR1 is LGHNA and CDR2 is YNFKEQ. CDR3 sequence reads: CASSQPGANYGYTF. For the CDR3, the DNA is TGTGCCAGCAGCCAACCAGGGGCGAACTATGGCTACACCTTC.

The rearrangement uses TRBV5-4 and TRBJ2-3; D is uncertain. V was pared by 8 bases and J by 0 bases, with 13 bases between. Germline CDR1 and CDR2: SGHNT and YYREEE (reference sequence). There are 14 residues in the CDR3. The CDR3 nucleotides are TGTGCCAGTCAGGACGACTCGAGCACAGATACGCAGTATTTT. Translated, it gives CASQDDSSTDTQYF.

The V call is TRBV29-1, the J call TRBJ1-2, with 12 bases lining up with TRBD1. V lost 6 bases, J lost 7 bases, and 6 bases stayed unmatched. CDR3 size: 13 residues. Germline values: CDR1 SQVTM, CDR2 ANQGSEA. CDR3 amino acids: CSVPRDRGPGYTF. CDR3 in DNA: TGCAGCGTCCCCCGGGACAGGGGGCCTGGCTACACCTTC.

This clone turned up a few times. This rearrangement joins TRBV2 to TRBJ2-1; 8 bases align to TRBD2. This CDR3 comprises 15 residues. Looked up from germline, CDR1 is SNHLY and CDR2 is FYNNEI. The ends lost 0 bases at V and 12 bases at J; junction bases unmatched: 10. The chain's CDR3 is CASSEAGTSGRRQFF. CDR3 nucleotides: TGTGCCAGCAGTGAAGCCGGGACTAGTGGGAGACGGCAGTTCTTC.

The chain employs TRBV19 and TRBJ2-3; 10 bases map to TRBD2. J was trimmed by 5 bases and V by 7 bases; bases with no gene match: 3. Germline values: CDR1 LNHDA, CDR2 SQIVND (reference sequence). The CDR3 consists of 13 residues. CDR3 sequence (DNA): TGTGCCAGTAAGCGGGGGGGCCAAGATACGCAGTATTTT. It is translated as CASKRGGQDTQYF.

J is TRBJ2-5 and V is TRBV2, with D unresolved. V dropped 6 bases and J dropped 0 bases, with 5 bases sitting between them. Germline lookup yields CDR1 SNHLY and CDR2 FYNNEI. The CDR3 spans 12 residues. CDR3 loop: CASRSYQETQYF. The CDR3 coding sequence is TGTGCCAGCAGGAGCTACCAAGAGACCCAGTACTTC.

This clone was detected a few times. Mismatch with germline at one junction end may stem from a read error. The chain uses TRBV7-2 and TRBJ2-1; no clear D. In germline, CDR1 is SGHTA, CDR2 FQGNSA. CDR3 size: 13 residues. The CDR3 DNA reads TGCGCCAGCAGCCATAGCCTTACCAATGAGCAGTTCTTC. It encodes CASSHSLTNEQFF.

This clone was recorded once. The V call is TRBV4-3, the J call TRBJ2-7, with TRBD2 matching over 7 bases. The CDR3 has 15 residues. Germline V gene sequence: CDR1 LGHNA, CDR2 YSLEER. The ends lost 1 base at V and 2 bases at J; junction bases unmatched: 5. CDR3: CASSQGSGVPYEQYF. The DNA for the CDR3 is TGCGCCAGCAGCCAAGGGAGCGGGGTCCCCTACGAGCAGTACTTC.

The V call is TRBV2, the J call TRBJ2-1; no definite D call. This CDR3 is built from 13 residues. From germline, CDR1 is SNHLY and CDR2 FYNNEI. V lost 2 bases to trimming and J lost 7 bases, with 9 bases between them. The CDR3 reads CASSEFGRNEQFF. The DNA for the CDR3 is TGTGCCAGCAGTGAATTTGGAAGAAATGAGCAGTTCTTC.

The CDR3 sequence: CAWSGLGGNEQFF. In DNA form, the CDR3 reads TGTGCCTGGAGTGGGCTAGGCGGCAATGAGCAGTTCTTC. V usage is TRBV30 and J usage is TRBJ2-1; the D is unclear. Per the germline V gene, CDR1 is GTSNPN and CDR2 is SVGIG (reference sequence). The V end was cut by 1 base, the J end by 6 bases, with 10 bases between. The CDR3 sequence is 13 residues long.

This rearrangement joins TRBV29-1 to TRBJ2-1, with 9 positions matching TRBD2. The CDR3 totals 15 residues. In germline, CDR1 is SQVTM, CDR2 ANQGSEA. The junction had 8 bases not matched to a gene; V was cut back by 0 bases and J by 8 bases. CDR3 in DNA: TGCAGCGTTGAAGAGCGGGGGGGCACGAGGGATGAGCAGTTCTTC. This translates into CSVEERGGTRDEQFF.

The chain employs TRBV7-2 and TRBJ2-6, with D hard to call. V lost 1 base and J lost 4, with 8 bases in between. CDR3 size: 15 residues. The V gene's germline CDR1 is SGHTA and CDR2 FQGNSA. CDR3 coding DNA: TGTGCCAGCAGCTTAGGCGGTGGAGGGGCCAACGTCCTGACTTTC. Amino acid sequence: CASSLGGGGANVLTF. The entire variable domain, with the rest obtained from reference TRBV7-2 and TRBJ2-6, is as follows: GAGVSQSPSNKVTEKGKDVELRCDPISGHTALYWYRQSLGQGLEFLIYFQGNSAPDKSGLPSDRFSAERTGGSVSTLTIQRTQQEDSAVYLCASSLGGGGANVLTFGAGSRLTVL.

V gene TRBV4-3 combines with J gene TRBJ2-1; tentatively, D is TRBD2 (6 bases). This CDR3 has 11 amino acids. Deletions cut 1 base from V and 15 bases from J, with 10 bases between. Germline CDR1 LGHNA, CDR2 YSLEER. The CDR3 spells CASSQAGELFF. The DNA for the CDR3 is TGCGCCAGCAGCCAAGCGGGGGAACTGTTCTTC.

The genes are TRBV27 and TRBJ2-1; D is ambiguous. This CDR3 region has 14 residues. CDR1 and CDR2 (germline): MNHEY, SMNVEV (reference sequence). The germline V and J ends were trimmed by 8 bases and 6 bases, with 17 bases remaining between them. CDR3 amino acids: CASAETRWGNEQFF. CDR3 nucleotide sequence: TGTGCCAGCGCTGAGACTCGGTGGGGCAATGAGCAGTTCTTC.

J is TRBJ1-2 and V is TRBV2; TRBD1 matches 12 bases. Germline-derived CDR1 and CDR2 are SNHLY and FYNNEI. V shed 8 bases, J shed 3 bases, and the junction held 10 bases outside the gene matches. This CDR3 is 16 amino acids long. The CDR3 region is CASSTGTGGEDYGYTF. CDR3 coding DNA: TGTGCCAGCTCAACCGGGACAGGGGGCGAAGACTATGGCTACACCTTC.